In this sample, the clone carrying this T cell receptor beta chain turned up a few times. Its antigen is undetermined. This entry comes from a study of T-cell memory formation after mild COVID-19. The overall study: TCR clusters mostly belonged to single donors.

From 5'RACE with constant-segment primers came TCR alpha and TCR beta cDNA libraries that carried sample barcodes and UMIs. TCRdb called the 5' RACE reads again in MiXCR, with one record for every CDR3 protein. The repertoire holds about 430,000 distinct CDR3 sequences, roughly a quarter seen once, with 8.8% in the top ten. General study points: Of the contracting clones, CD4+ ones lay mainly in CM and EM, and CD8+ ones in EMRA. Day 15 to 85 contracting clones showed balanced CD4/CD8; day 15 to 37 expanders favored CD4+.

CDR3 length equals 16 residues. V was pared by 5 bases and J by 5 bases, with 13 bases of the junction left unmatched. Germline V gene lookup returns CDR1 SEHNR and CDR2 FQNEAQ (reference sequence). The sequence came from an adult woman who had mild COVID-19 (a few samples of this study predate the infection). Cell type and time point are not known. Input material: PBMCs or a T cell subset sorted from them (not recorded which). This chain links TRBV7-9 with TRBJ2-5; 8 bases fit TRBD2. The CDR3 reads CASSPGLAPGVETQYF. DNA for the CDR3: TGTGCCAGCAGCCCTGGACTAGCTCCGGGGGTGGAGACCCAGTACTTC.